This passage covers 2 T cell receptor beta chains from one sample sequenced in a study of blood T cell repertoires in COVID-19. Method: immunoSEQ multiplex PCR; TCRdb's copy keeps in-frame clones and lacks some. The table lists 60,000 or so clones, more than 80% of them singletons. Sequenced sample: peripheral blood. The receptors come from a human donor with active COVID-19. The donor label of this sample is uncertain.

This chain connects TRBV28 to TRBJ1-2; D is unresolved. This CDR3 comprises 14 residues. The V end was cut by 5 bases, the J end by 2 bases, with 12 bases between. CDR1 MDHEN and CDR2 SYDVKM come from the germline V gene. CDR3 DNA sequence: TGTGCCAGCAGTCAATTGACAAGAAACTATGGCTACACCTTC. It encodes CASSQLTRNYGYTF.

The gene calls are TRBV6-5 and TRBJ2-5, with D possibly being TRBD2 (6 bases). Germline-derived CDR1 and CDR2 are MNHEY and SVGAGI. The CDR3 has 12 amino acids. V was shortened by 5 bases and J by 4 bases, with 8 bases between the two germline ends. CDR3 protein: CASSRLGETQYF. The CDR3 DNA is TGTGCCAGCAGTCGACTAGGAGAGACCCAGTACTTC.